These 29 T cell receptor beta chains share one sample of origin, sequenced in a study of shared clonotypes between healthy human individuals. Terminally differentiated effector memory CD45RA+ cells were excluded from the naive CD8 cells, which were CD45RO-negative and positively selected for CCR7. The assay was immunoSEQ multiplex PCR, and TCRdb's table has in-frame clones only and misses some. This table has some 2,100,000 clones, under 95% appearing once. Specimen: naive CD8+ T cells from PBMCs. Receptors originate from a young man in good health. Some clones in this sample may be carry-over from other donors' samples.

CDR3 loop: CASSSDWDTNTGELFF. As DNA, the CDR3 is TGTGCCAGCAGTTCCGACTGGGACACGAACACCGGGGAGCTGTTTTTT. The genes are TRBV27 and TRBJ2-2; possibly TRBD1 for D (6 bases). Germline CDR1 is MNHEY and CDR2 is SMNVEV (reference sequence). The CDR3 spans 16 residues. V lost 4 bases and J 0 bases, leaving 12 bases between the germline ends.

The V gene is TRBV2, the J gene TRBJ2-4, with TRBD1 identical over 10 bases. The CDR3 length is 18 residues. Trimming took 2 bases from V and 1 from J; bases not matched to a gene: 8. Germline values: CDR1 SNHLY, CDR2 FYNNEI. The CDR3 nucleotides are TGTGCCAGCAGTGAAAGACAGGGGGCCTGGTTGGCCAAAAACATTCAGTACTTC. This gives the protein CASSERQGAWLAKNIQYF.

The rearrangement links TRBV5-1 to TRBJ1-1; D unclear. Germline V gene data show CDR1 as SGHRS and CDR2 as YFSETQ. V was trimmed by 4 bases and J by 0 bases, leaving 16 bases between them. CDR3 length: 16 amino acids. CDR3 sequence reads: CASSVGRVAMNTEAFF. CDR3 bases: TGCGCCAGCAGCGTGGGGAGGGTTGCCATGAACACTGAAGCTTTCTTT. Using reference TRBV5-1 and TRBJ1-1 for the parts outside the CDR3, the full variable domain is KAGVTQTPRYLIKTRGQQVTLSCSPISGHRSVSWYQQTPGQGLQFLFEYFSETQRNKGNFPGRFSGRQFSNSRSEMNVSTLELGDSALYLCASSVGRVAMNTEAFFGQGTRLTVV.

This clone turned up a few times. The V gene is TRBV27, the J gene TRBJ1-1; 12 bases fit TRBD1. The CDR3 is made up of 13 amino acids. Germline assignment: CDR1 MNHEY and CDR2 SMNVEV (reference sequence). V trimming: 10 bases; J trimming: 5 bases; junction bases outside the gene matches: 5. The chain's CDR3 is CATRDRGLTEAFF. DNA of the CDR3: TGTGCCACCAGGGACAGGGGGCTTACTGAAGCTTTCTTT.

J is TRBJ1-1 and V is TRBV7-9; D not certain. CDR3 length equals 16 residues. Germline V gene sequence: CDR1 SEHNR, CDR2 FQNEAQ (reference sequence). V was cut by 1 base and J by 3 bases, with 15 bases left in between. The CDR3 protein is CASSLDPGMGYTEAFF. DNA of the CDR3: TGTGCCAGCAGCTTAGACCCTGGGATGGGGTACACTGAAGCTTTCTTT.

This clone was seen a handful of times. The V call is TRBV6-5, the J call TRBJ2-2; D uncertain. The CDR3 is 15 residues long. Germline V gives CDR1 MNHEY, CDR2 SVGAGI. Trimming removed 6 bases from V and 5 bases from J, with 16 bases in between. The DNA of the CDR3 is TGTGCCAGCAGCCCCGATCATGGCCCAACCGGGGAGCTGTTTTTT. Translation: CASSPDHGPTGELFF.

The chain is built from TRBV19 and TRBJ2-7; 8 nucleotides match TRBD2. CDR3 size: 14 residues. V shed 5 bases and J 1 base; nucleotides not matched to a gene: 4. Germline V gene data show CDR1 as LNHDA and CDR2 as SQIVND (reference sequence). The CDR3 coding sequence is TGTGCCAGTAGTCCCCTAGCGGGTTCCTACGAGCAGTACTTC. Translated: CASSPLAGSYEQYF.

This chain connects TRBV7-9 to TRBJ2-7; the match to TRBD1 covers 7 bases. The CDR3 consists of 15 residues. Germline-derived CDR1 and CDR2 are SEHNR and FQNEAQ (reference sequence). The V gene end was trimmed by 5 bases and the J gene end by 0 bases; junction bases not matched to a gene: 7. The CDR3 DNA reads TGTGCCAGCAGCCCCACAGGGGCGAACTCCTACGAGCAGTACTTC. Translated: CASSPTGANSYEQYF. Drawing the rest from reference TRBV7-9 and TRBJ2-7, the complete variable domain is DTGVSQNPRHKITKRGQNVTFRCDPISEHNRLYWYRQTLGQGPEFLTYFQNEAQLEKSRLLSDRFSAERPKGSFSTLEIQRTEQGDSAMYLCASSPTGANSYEQYFGPGTRLTVT.

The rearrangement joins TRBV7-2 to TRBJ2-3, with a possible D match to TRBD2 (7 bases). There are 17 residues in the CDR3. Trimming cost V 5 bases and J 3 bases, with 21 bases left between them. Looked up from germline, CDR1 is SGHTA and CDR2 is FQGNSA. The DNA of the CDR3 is TGTGCCAGCAGCCCACTATCGGGGGGCCCACCAACAGATACGCAGTATTTT. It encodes CASSPLSGGPPTDTQYF.

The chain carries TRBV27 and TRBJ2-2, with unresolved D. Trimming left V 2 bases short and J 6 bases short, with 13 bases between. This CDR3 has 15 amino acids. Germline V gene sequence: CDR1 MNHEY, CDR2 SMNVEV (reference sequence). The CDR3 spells CASSLRDPTPGELFF. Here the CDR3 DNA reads TGTGCCAGCAGTTTACGTGACCCTACCCCCGGGGAGCTGTTTTTT.

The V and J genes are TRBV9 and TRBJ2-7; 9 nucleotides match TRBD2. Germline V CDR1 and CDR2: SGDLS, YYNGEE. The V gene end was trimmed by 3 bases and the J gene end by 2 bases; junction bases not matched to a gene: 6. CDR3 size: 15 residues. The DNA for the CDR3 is TGTGCCAGCAGCGCTGCTCCTAGCGGGACCTACGAGCAGTACTTC. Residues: CASSAAPSGTYEQYF.

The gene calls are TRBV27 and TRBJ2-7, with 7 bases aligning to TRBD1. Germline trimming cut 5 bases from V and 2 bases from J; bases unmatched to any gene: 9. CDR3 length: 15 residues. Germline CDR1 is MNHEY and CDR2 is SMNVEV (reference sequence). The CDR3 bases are TGTGCCAGCAGTCCAGAATCGACAGGGACCTACGAGCAGTACTTC. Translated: CASSPESTGTYEQYF.

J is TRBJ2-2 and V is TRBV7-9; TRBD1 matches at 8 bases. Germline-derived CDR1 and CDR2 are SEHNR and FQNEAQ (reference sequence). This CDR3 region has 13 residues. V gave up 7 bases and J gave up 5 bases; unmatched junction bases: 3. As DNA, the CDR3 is TGTGCCAGCAAGACAGGGGTGACCGGGGAGCTGTTTTTT. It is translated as CASKTGVTGELFF.

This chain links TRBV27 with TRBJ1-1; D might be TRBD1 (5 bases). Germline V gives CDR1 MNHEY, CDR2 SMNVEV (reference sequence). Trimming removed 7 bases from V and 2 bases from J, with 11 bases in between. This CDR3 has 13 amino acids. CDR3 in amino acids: CASTGQGNTEAFF. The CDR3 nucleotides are TGTGCCAGCACAGGGCAGGGAAACACTGAAGCTTTCTTT.

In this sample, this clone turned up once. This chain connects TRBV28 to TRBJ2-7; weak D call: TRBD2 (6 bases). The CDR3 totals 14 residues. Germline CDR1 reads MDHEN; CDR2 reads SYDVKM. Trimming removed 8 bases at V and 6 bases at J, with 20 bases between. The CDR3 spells CASFGSGAGGEQYF. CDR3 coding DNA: TGTGCCAGCTTTGGTTCGGGCGCCGGGGGCGAGCAGTACTTC.

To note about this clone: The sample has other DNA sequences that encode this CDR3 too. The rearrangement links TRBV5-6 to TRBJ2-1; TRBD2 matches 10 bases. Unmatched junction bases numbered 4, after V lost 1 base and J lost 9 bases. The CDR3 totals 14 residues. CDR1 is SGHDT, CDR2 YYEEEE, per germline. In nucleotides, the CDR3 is TGTGCCAGCAGCTTGTGGCTAGCGGGAGCTGAGCAGTTCTTC. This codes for CASSLWLAGAEQFF. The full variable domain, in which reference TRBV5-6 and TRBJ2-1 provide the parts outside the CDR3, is DAGVTQSPTHLIKTRGQQVTLRCSPKSGHDTVSWYQQALGQGPQFIFQYYEEEERQRGNFPDRFSGHQFPNYSSELNVNALLLGDSALYLCASSLWLAGAEQFFGPGTRLTVL.

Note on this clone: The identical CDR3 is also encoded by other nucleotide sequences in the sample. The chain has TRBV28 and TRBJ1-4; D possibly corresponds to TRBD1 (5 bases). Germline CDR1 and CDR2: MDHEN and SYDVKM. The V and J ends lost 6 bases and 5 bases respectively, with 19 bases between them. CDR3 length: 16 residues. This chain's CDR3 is CASSPPGEATNEKLFF. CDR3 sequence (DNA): TGTGCCAGCAGCCCCCCGGGGGAGGCGACCAATGAAAAACTGTTTTTT.

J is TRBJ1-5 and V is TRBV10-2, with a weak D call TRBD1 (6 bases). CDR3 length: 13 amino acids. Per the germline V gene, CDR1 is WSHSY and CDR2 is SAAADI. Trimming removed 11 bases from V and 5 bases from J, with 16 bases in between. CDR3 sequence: CAGGAHPHQPQHF. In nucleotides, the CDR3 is TGCGCCGGGGGGGCGCACCCCCATCAGCCCCAGCATTTT.

In DNA form, the CDR3 reads TGTGCCAGGGGAAAAACCGGGTATGATGAGCAGTTCTTC. It is translated as CARGKTGYDEQFF. V is TRBV7-9 and J is TRBJ2-1; D is undetermined. The CDR3 loop spans 13 amino acids. V was trimmed by 9 bases and J by 8 bases, leaving 17 bases between them. Germline V gene data show CDR1 as SEHNR and CDR2 as FQNEAQ (reference sequence).

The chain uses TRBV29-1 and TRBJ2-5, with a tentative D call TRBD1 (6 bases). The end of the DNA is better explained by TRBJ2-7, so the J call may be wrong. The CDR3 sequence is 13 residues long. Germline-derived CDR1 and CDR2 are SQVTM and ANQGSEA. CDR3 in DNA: TGCAGCGTTGGGACAGAGACCTCCTACGAGCAGTACTTC. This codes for CSVGTETSYEQYF.

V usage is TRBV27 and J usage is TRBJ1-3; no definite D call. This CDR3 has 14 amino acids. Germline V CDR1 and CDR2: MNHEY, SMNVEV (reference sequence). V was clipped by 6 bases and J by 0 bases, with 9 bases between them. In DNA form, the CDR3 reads TGTGCCAGCAGCGTTGGAAGCTCTGGAAACACCATATATTTT. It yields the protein CASSVGSSGNTIYF.

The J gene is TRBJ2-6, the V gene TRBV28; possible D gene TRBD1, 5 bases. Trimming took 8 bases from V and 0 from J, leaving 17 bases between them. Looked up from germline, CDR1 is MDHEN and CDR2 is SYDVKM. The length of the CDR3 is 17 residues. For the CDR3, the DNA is TGTGCCAGCCAAGGCAGGACACTGAGCTCTGGGGCCAACGTCCTGACTTTC. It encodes CASQGRTLSSGANVLTF.

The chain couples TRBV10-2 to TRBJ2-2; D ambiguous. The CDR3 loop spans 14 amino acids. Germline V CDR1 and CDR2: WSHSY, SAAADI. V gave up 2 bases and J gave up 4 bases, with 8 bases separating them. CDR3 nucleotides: TGCGCCAGCAGTGAGGTTCAGCTCACCGGGGAGCTGTTTTTT. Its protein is CASSEVQLTGELFF.

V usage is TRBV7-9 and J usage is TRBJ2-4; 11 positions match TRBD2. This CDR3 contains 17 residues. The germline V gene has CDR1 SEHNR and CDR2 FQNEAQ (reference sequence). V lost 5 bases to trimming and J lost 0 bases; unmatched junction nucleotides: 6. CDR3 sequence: CASSGTSGPLAKNIQYF. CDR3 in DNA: TGTGCCAGCAGCGGGACTAGCGGACCGCTAGCCAAAAACATTCAGTACTTC.

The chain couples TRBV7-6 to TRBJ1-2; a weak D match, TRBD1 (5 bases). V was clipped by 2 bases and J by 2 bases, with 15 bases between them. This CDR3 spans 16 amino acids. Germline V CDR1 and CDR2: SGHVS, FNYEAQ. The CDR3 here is CASSLWKPQANYGYTF. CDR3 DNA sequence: TGTGCCAGCAGCTTATGGAAACCACAGGCGAACTATGGCTACACCTTC.

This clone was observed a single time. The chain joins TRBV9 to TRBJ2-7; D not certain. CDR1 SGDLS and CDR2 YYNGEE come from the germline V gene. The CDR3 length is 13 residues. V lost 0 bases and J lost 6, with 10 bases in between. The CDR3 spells CASSVVTNSEQYF. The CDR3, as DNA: TGTGCCAGCAGCGTAGTGACCAATAGCGAGCAGTACTTC. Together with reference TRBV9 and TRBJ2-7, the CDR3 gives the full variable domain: DSGVTQTPKHLITATGQRVTLRCSPRSGDLSVYWYQQSLDQGLQFLIQYYNGEERAKGNILERFSAQQFPDLHSELNLSSLELGDSALYFCASSVVTNSEQYFGPGTRLTVT.

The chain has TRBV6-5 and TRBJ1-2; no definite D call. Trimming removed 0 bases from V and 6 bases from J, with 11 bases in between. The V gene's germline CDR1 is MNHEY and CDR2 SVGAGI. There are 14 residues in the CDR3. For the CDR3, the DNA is TGTGCCAGCAGTTACTCTTGGGGAGAAGATGGCTACACCTTC. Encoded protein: CASSYSWGEDGYTF.

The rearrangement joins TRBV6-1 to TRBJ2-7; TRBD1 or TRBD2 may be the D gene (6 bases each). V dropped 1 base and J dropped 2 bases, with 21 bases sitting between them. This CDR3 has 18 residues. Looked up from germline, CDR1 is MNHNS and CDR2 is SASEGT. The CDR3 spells CASSEGVTGASPPYEQYF. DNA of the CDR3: TGTGCCAGCAGTGAAGGGGTAACGGGGGCAAGCCCACCCTACGAGCAGTACTTC.

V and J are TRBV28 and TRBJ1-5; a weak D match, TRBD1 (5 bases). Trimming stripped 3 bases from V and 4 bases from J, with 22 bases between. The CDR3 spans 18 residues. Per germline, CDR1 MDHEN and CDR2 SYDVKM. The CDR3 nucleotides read TGTGCCAGCAGTTTCCCTCCGAGGAGGCAGGGCTGGAATCAGCCCCAGCATTTT. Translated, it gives CASSFPPRRQGWNQPQHF.